This is a list of T cell receptor beta chains from one sample in a study of CD8 T cells in Susac syndrome. TCRdb used MiXCR to reprocess the immunoSEQ multiplex PCR reads, holding one entry per CDR3 protein. The table has approximately 200,000 distinct CDR3 sequences, around 96% seen once. The sample consisted of CD4+ T cells from PBMCs. Source of these receptors: a human donor with multiple sclerosis. CDR3s include the opening cysteine and the closing phenylalanine or tryptophan. D genes are given only for firm matches. Size tells how often a clone was seen (once, few, many) or the class of an expanded clone, and some rows leave it out.

V	size	D	J	CDR3	DNA
TRBV4-1	NA	NA	TRBJ2-3	CASSQGYSGTDTQYF	TGCGCCAGCAGCCAAGGCTACAGCGGCACAGATACGCAGTATTTT
TRBV27	NA	NA	TRBJ2-5	CASRGAQETQYF	TGTGCCAGCCGAGGAGCGCAAGAGACCCAGTACTTC
TRBV20-1	NA	TRBD2	TRBJ2-4	CSATSGSAKNIQYF	TGCAGTGCTACTAGCGGGAGCGCCAAAAACATTCAGTACTTC
TRBV7-8	NA	NA	TRBJ2-1	CASSLLTGTKYNEQFF	TGTGCCAGCAGCTTACTTACCGGGACCAAATACAATGAGCAGTTCTTC
TRBV20-1	NA	NA	TRBJ2-3	CSASGYGGEDTQYF	TGCAGTGCTAGTGGTTATGGCGGGGAAGATACGCAGTATTTT
TRBV7-2	NA	NA	TRBJ1-5	CASSLEGFWGNQPQHF	TGTGCCAGCAGCTTAGAGGGCTTCTGGGGCAATCAGCCCCAGCATTTT
TRBV4-1	NA	TRBD2	TRBJ2-5	CASSQDRTSGPQETQYF	TGCGCCAGCAGCCAAGATAGAACTAGCGGACCCCAAGAGACCCAGTACTTC
TRBV20-1	NA	TRBD2	TRBJ2-2	CSAPSPSGRNTGELFF	TGCAGTGCCCCGAGTCCTAGCGGGAGGAACACCGGGGAGCTGTTTTTT
TRBV3-1	NA	NA	TRBJ2-4	CASSHTDIQYF	TGTGCCAGCAGCCACACGGACATTCAGTACTTC
TRBV4-2	once	TRBD1	TRBJ1-5	CASSQGTGGQPQHF	TGTGCCAGCAGCCAGGGGACAGGCGGGCAGCCCCAGCATTTT
TRBV29-1	NA	TRBD2	TRBJ2-3	CSVQGKRGDTDTQYF	TGCAGCGTTCAAGGGAAGCGGGGAGACACAGATACGCAGTATTTT
TRBV2	NA	NA	TRBJ2-1	CASTLYNEQFF	TGTGCCAGCACCCTCTACAATGAGCAGTTCTTC
TRBV20-1	NA	NA	TRBJ2-7	CSAEGNGEQYF	TGCAGTGCCGAGGGGAACGGCGAGCAGTACTTC
TRBV6-2/TRBV6-3	NA	NA	TRBJ2-3	CAIRDLRPTDTQYF	TGTGCCATCAGGGATCTCCGACCCACAGATACGCAGTATTTT
TRBV30	NA	NA	TRBJ1-2	CAWSVGASYGYTF	TGTGCCTGGAGTGTCGGGGCCTCCTATGGCTACACCTTC
TRBV12-3/TRBV12-4	NA	NA	TRBJ2-1	CATHPSGVSYNEQFF	TGTGCCACCCACCCCTCAGGGGTCTCCTACAATGAGCAGTTCTTC
TRBV29-1	NA	NA	TRBJ2-1	CSVVAGTGSYNEQFF	TGCAGCGTTGTGGCCGGAACTGGCTCCTACAATGAGCAGTTCTTC
TRBV6-1	NA	NA	TRBJ2-1	CASIGRGAYNEQFF	TGTGCCAGCATTGGGCGGGGAGCCTACAATGAGCAGTTCTTC
TRBV28	NA	NA	TRBJ2-1	CASSLSREQFF	TGTGCCAGCAGTTTATCACGTGAGCAGTTCTTC
TRBV12-5	NA	NA	TRBJ2-7	CASGSTVSYEQYF	TGTGCTAGTGGTTCCACGGTCTCCTACGAGCAGTACTTC
TRBV10-3	NA	NA	TRBJ2-3	CASTPGLNTDTQYF	TGTGCCAGCACACCGGGACTGAACACAGATACGCAGTATTTT
TRBV30	NA	NA	TRBJ2-3	CAWSGTVGNTQYF	TGTGCCTGGAGTGGAACAGTTGGGAATACGCAGTATTTT
TRBV27	once	NA	TRBJ1-5	CASSSRQVGYQPQHF	TGTGCCAGCAGTTCGCGACAGGTCGGATATCAGCCCCAGCATTTT
TRBV23-1	NA	NA	TRBJ1-1	CARPFRSTEAFF	TGCGCCAGACCTTTCAGGAGCACTGAAGCTTTCTTT
TRBV30	NA	TRBD1	TRBJ1-2	CAWSGTGNGYTF	TGTGCCTGGAGTGGGACAGGGAATGGCTACACCTTC
TRBV20-1	once	NA	TRBJ2-1	CSAPTALKGYNEQFF	TGCAGTGCTCCGACGGCCCTAAAGGGCTACAATGAGCAGTTCTTC
TRBV12-3/TRBV12-4	once	TRBD1	TRBJ2-5	CASSLSRGQETQYF	TGTGCCAGCAGTTTGTCCAGGGGGCAAGAGACCCAGTACTTC
TRBV29-1	NA	NA	TRBJ2-7	CSVEDQGNSYEQYF	TGCAGCGTTGAAGATCAGGGCAACTCCTACGAGCAGTACTTC
TRBV20-1	NA	TRBD2	TRBJ2-1	CSAVAGGSPQEQFF	TGCAGTGCTGTAGCGGGGGGGTCGCCCCAGGAGCAGTTCTTC
TRBV29-1	once	NA	TRBJ2-7	CSVLLGEQYF	TGCAGCGTCCTCCTGGGGGAGCAGTACTTC
TRBV11-2	NA	NA	TRBJ2-1	CASSLDSLSYNEQFF	TGTGCCAGCAGCTTAGATAGCTTGAGCTACAATGAGCAGTTCTTC
TRBV3-1	NA	NA	TRBJ2-7	CASSQENYEQYF	TGTGCCAGCAGCCAAGAAAACTACGAGCAGTACTTC
TRBV24-1	NA	NA	TRBJ1-2	CASGGGDSGYTF	TGTGCCAGTGGTGGTGGAGACTCCGGCTACACCTTC
TRBV3-1	NA	TRBD1	TRBJ2-5	CASSFGQGKTQYF	TGTGCCAGCAGCTTCGGACAGGGGAAGACCCAGTACTTC
TRBV10-3	NA	NA	TRBJ1-2	CAITGDNYGYTF	TGTGCCATCACTGGGGATAACTATGGCTACACCTTC
TRBV20-1	NA	NA	TRBJ2-3	CSARGNHDTQYF	TGCAGTGCGCGGGGCAACCACGATACGCAGTATTTT
TRBV7-2	NA	NA	TRBJ2-3	CASSPDRGDTQYF	TGTGCCAGCAGCCCGGACCGTGGGGATACGCAGTATTTT
TRBV9	NA	NA	TRBJ2-7	CASSLRQAVYEQYF	TGTGCCAGCAGCTTGCGACAGGCGGTATACGAGCAGTACTTC
TRBV20-1	once	TRBD1	TRBJ1-1	CSAREGQGNTEAFF	TGCAGTGCTAGGGAAGGACAGGGGAACACTGAAGCTTTCTTT
TRBV6-2/TRBV6-3	NA	NA	TRBJ2-7	CASSPSGEQYF	TGTGCCAGCAGTCCCTCGGGGGAGCAGTACTTC
TRBV9	NA	NA	TRBJ2-1	CASSKEAGWGNEQFF	TGTGCCAGCAGCAAAGAGGCGGGATGGGGGAATGAGCAGTTCTTC
TRBV29-1	NA	NA	TRBJ2-6	CSVEEAGVGANVLTF	TGCAGCGTTGAAGAGGCAGGGGTTGGGGCCAACGTCCTGACTTTC
TRBV12-3/TRBV12-4	NA	NA	TRBJ1-3	CASEWPNGNTIYF	TGTGCCAGCGAGTGGCCGAATGGAAACACCATATATTTT
TRBV30	NA	NA	TRBJ1-6	CAWADWGSPLHF	TGTGCCTGGGCCGACTGGGGATCACCCCTCCACTTT
TRBV9	NA	NA	TRBJ2-4	CASSVDGMKNIQYF	TGTGCCAGCAGCGTAGATGGGATGAAAAACATTCAGTACTTC
TRBV9	NA	TRBD1	TRBJ1-2	CASSPNPRDSSNYGYTF	TGTGCCAGCAGCCCGAACCCTCGGGACAGTTCTAACTATGGCTACACCTTC
TRBV20-1	NA	TRBD2	TRBJ2-1	CSATGGTSGTNEQFF	TGCAGTGCTACCGGAGGGACTAGCGGAACGAATGAGCAGTTCTTC
TRBV20-1	NA	NA	TRBJ2-3	CSARDPFPPDTQYF	TGCAGTGCTAGAGACCCATTCCCCCCAGATACGCAGTATTTT
TRBV12-3/TRBV12-4	NA	NA	TRBJ2-7	CASTLDGKTYEQYF	TGTGCCAGCACCCTGGACGGTAAGACCTACGAGCAGTACTTC